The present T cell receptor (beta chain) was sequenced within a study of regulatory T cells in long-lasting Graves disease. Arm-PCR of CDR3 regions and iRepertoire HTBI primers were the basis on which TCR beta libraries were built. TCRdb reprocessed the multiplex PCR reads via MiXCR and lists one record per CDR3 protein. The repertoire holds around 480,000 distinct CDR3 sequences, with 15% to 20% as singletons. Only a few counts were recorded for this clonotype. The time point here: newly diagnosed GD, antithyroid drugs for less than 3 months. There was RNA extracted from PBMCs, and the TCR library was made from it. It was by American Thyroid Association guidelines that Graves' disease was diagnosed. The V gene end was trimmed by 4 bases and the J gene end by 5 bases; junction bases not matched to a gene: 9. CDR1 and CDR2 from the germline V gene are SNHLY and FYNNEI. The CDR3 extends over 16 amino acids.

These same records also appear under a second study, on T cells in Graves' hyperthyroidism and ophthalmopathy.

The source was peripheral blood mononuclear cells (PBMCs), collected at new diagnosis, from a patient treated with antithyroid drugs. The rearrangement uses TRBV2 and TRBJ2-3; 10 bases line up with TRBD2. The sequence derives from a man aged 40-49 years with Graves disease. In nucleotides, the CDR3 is TGTGCCAGCAGTGGTGTGGCTAGCGGGAGAGGAGATACGCAGTATTTT. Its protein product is CASSGVASGRGDTQYF.